This T cell receptor (beta chain) emerged from a study of blood T cell repertoires in COVID-19. Looking at the study overall: Whether acute or convalescent, the COVID-19 samples came from the United States, Italy and Spain.

Germline CDR1 SGHRS, CDR2 YFSETQ. The CDR3 has 16 residues. V was pared by 3 bases and J by 5 bases, with 9 bases of the junction left unmatched. Original processing methods: How many nucleated cells were present was estimated from reference gene primer amplification. Assay: immunoSEQ multiplex PCR; the TCRdb copy retains only in-frame clones and omits some. V and J calls and clone size are those listed in that table; D and trimming were worked out from the DNA. The data hold about 260,000 clones, with more than 85% observed a single time. Sequenced input: peripheral blood. This chain joins TRBV5-1 and TRBJ2-5; TRBD2 agrees at 11 bases. The TCR was taken from a woman aged 60-75 years with COVID-19, enrolled during active disease. This chain's CDR3 is CASSSNSGRAVETQYF. The CDR3 DNA reads TGCGCCAGCAGCTCAAATAGCGGGAGGGCCGTGGAGACCCAGTACTTC.